This T cell receptor (beta chain) was retrieved from a study of molecular identifiers for immune sequencing clone quantification. TCRdb reprocessed the PCR reads with MiXCR, giving one entry per CDR3 protein. The sample holds about 640,000 distinct CDR3 sequences, less than 20% seen once. Ten or more counts support this clonotype. The TCR originated in a human donor in good health. Some libraries in this study had Jurkat cell RNA spiked in. The source material was naive CD8+ T cells from blood, with Jurkat cell RNA spiked in. Subset denoted: FACS-sorted CD8+CD4-CCR7+CD45RA+ naive T cells.

In DNA form, the CDR3 reads TGCAGTGCTAGGGAGGGTATCACGCAGTATTTT. It translates to CSAREGITQYF. This rearrangement joins TRBV20-1 to TRBJ2-3; D perhaps matches TRBD2 (6 bases). This CDR3 has 11 residues. CDR1 DFQATT and CDR2 SNEGSKA come from the germline V gene (reference sequence). V was clipped by 3 bases and J by 9 bases, with 10 bases between them.